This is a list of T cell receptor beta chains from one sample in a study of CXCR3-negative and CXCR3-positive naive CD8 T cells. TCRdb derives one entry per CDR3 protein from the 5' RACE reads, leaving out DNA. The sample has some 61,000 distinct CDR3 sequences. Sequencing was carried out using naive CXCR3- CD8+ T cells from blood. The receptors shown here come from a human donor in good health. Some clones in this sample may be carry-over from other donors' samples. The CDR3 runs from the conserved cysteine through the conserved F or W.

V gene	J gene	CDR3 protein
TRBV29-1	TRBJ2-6	CSVEDGGRGGANVLTF
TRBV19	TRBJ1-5	CASSIENQPQHF
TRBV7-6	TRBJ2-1	CASSFLGPNEQFF
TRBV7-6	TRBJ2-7	CASSLDRDRASYEQYF
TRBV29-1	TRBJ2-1	CSVERTPYNEQFF
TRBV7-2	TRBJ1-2	CASSLTDRSLTGDGYTF
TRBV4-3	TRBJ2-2	CASSQDIGRATGELFF
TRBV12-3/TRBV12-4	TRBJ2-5	CASSPFQETQYF
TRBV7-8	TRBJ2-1	CASSSSLLAGGRSYNEQFF
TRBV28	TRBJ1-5	CATVLGDGDQPQHF
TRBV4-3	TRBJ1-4	CASSHDSGGNEKLFF
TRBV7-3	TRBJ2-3	CASSSSGGAVDTQYF
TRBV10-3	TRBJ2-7	CAINPDGAYEQYF
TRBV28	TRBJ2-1	CASSWVTGGRGYNEQFF
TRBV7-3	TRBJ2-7	CASSLDWGPYEQYF
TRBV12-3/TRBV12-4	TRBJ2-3	CASSTPGLAGPNTQYF
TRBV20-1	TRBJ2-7	CSARDWTGPYEQYF
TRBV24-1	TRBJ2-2	CATSGNRESGELFF
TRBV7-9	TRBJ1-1	CASSLADGNTEAFF
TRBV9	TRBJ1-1	CASSEEGYTEAFF